Described below is a single TCR beta chain sequence and its context. Naive CD4+ cells were sorted as CD4+CD8-CD45RO-CD45RA+; naive CD8+ as CD8+CD4-CD45RA+CD27bright. The CDR3 has 13 residues. Germline assignment: CDR1 SQVTM and CDR2 ANQGSEA. Trimming shortened V by 7 bases and J by 5 bases, and 17 bases separated the two germline ends. TCR libraries were built from about 500 ng of total RNA by linear amplification. TCRdb re-analysed the reads in MiXCR, keeping a single row per CDR3 protein. The sample includes around 180,000 distinct CDR3 sequences, around three quarters of them seen just once. The data were obtained in a study of healthy donors' naive CD4 and CD8 T cells.

The rearrangement uses TRBV29-1 and TRBJ1-2; D remains ambiguous. The specimen sequenced was naive CD4+ and CD8+ T cells sorted from blood, pooled from several donors. The clonotype comes from a pool of human donors in good health; the sample pools cells from several healthy donors. CDR3 DNA: TGCAGCGCCACTGGAGGAGGGCCTTATGGCTACACCTTC. Encoded protein: CSATGGGPYGYTF.